These 4 T cell receptor beta chains share one sample of origin, sequenced in a study of blood T cell repertoires in COVID-19. Clones were read by immunoSEQ multiplex PCR, and TCRdb kept only the in-frame ones, dropping some. The sample includes just over 350,000 clones, approximately 84% seen only once; the top ten take 2.5% to 3.5%. Sequencing was performed on PBMCs or T cells enriched from blood (not recorded which). These receptor sequences come from a woman in her 30s who had recovered from COVID-19.

The chain carries TRBV7-9 and TRBJ2-2; 8 nucleotides match TRBD1. The CDR3 sequence is 13 residues long. V lost 6 bases, J lost 4 bases, and 1 base stayed unmatched. CDR1 SEHNR and CDR2 FQNEAQ come from the germline V gene (reference sequence). The CDR3 nucleotides read TGTGCCAGCAGACAGGGGGTCACCGGGGAGCTGTTTTTT. Translating gives CASRQGVTGELFF.

The DNA for the CDR3 is TGCGCCAGCAGCCCCTTTAGCGGGGGGGCACGAGAGCAGTACTTC. It yields the protein CASSPFSGGAREQYF. The chain joins TRBV4-1 to TRBJ2-7, with 11 nucleotides matching TRBD2. V shed 4 bases, J shed 7 bases, and the junction held 9 bases outside the gene matches. The CDR3 is 15 amino acids. Germline V lookup: CDR1 MGHRA, CDR2 YSYEKL.

The genes are TRBV24-1 and TRBJ2-7; 10 bases are a match to TRBD1. Germline V gene lookup returns CDR1 KGHDR and CDR2 SFDVKD. V lost 5 bases to trimming and J lost 3 bases; unmatched junction nucleotides: 9. The CDR3 runs to 16 residues. This CDR3 reads CATSVLPGQGLYEQYF. The CDR3 nucleotides are TGTGCCACCAGTGTTTTACCGGGACAGGGGCTCTACGAGCAGTACTTC.

The chain is built from TRBV28 and TRBJ2-3, with 13 bases matching TRBD2. Looked up from germline, CDR1 is MDHEN and CDR2 is SYDVKM. This CDR3 has 17 residues. V lost 4 bases, J lost 3 bases, and 7 bases stayed unmatched. CDR3 residues: CASSSGLAGVSTDTQYF. The CDR3 region has the DNA TGTGCCAGCAGTTCTGGACTAGCGGGAGTTTCTACAGATACGCAGTATTTT.